These 6 T cell receptor beta chains came from one sample sequenced in a study of T cell changes during pregnancy in multiple sclerosis (dated by TCRdb to between 2018 and 2021). To prepare the library, the immunoSEQ multiplex PCR assay was applied. TCRdb stores this immuneACCESS table with in-frame sequences only. Part of the clones is absent; in the studies checked, under half of the shortfall reflects unresolved V genes, and no reason is known for the rest. In this sample the table shows fewer than 90,000 clones, roughly 93% of which occur a single time. The ten biggest clones cover approximately 0.99% of the sample. Sequenced here: peripheral blood, sampled in the first trimester of pregnancy. Receptors originate from a female donor with multiple sclerosis, enrolled in a pregnancy study.

The chain recombines TRBV5-1 with TRBJ2-1; 8 nucleotides match TRBD1. The CDR3 has 17 amino acids. Germline lookup yields CDR1 SGHRS and CDR2 YFSETQ. With 4 bases clipped from V and 0 bases from J, the junction kept 9 bases outside the gene matches. Written as DNA, the CDR3 is TGCGCCAGCAGCCCCGGAGTAGGGACAGGCTCCTACAATGAGCAGTTCTTC. Encoded protein: CASSPGVGTGSYNEQFF.

This chain connects TRBV2 to TRBJ2-7, with D possibly being TRBD2 (5 bases). Germline V gene sequence: CDR1 SNHLY, CDR2 FYNNEI. The CDR3 runs 14 residues. V lost 7 bases and J 0 bases, leaving 13 bases between the germline ends. CDR3 nucleotide sequence: TGTGCCAGCAACTCCCGGACTGGCTCCTACGAGCAGTACTTC. It specifies CASNSRTGSYEQYF. The full variable domain, completed using reference TRBV2 and TRBJ2-7, is EPEVTQTPSHQVTQMGQEVILRCVPISNHLYFYWYRQILGQKVEFLVSFYNNEISEKSEIFDDQFSVERPDGSNFTLKIRSTKLEDSAMYFCASNSRTGSYEQYFGPGTRLTVT.

V gene TRBV5-1 combines with J gene TRBJ1-6, with 10 bases aligning to TRBD1. The V segment lost 0 bases and the J segment 3 bases; nucleotides outside the gene matches: 3. Germline CDR1 SGHRS, CDR2 YFSETQ. The CDR3 totals 17 residues. CDR3: CASSLGQGADYNSPLHF. The CDR3 coding sequence is TGCGCCAGCAGCTTGGGACAGGGGGCAGACTATAATTCACCCCTCCACTTT.

This chain uses TRBV6-6 with TRBJ1-5; 7 bases are shared with TRBD1. J lost 4 bases, V lost 7 bases, and 10 bases had no gene match. Germline V gene data show CDR1 as MNHNY and CDR2 as SVGAGI (reference sequence). There are 15 residues in the CDR3. CDR3 protein: CASTDMGTANQPQHF. The CDR3, as DNA: TGTGCCAGCACCGATATGGGGACAGCTAATCAGCCCCAGCATTTT.

This clone was detected a few times. The chain has TRBV10-3 and TRBJ1-6; D not certain. CDR3 length: 13 residues. Germline values: CDR1 ENHRY, CDR2 SYGVKD. V was trimmed by 3 bases and J by 2 bases, leaving 2 bases between them. CDR3 nucleotide sequence: TGTGCCATCAGTGACACCTATAATTCACCCCTCCACTTT. It codes for CAISDTYNSPLHF.

The DNA for the CDR3 is TGTGCCAGCAGCTTAGACGCAGGGGGCAATCAGCCCCAGCATTTT. Translation: CASSLDAGGNQPQHF. V and J are TRBV7-2 and TRBJ1-5; weak D call: TRBD1 (6 bases). V was trimmed by 1 base and J by 2 bases, leaving 9 bases between them. Germline-derived CDR1 and CDR2 are SGHTA and FQGNSA. The CDR3 runs 15 residues. The variable domain in full, with the rest retrieved from reference TRBV7-2 and TRBJ1-5, is GAGVSQSPSNKVTEKGKDVELRCDPISGHTALYWYRQSLGQGLEFLIYFQGNSAPDKSGLPSDRFSAERTGGSVSTLTIQRTQQEDSAVYLCASSLDAGGNQPQHFGDGTRLSIL.